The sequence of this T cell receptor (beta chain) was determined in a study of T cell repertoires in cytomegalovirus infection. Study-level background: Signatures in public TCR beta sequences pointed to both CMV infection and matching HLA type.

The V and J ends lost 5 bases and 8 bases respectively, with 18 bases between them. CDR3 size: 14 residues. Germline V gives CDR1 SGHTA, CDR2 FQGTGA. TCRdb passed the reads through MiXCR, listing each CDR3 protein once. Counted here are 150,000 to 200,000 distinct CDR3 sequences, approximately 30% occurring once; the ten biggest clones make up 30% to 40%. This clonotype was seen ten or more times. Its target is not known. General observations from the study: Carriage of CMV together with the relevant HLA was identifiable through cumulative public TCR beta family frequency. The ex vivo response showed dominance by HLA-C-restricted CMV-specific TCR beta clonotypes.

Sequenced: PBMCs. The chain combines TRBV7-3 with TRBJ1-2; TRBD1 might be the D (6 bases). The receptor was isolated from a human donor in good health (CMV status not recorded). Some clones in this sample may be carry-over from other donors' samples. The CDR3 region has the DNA TGTGCCAGCAGCGCCACAGGGACTAATATGGGCTACACCTTC. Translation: CASSATGTNMGYTF.